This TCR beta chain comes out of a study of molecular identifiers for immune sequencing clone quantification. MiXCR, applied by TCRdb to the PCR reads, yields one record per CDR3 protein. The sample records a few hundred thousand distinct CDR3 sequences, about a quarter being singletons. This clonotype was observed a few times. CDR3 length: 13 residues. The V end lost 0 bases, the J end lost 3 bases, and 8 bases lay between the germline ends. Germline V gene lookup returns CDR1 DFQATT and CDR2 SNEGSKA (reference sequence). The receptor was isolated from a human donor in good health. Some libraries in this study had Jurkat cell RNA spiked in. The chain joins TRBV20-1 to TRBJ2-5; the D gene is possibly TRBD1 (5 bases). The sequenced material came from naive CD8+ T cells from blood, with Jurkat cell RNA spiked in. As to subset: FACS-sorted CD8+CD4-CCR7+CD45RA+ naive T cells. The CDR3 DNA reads TGCAGTGCTAGAGATACACAGGAAGAGACCCAGTACTTC. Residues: CSARDTQEETQYF.